Shown below are 18 T cell receptor beta chains from a single sample sequenced in a study of T-cell memory formation after mild COVID-19. TCRdb recomputed calls from the 5' RACE reads with MiXCR, one row per CDR3 protein. The table lists approximately 300,000 distinct CDR3 sequences, more than 15% of them singletons. Sequencing was done on a sample of PBMCs or a T cell subset sorted from them (not recorded which). The receptors derive from a young man who had mild COVID-19 (a few samples of this study predate the infection). Cell type and time point are not known.

V gene TRBV28 combines with J gene TRBJ1-5, with D hard to call. The CDR3 has 14 amino acids. The V gene lost 5 bases and the J gene lost 9 bases, with 17 bases spanning the gap. Germline lookup yields CDR1 MDHEN and CDR2 SYDVKM. CDR3 amino acids: CASSGGGVQGPQHF. In DNA form, the CDR3 reads TGTGCCAGCAGTGGCGGCGGGGTACAAGGGCCCCAGCATTTT.

This chain joins TRBV29-1 and TRBJ2-3; 7 bases line up with TRBD1. The CDR3 is 10 residues long. In germline, CDR1 is SQVTM, CDR2 ANQGSEA. With 6 bases clipped from V and 10 bases from J, the junction kept 4 bases outside the gene matches. CDR3 nucleotide sequence: TGCAGCGTAGTACAGGGGCCGCAGTATTTT. Protein product: CSVVQGPQYF.

This chain connects TRBV18 to TRBJ2-3; D not resolved. CDR1 and CDR2 from the germline V gene are KGHSH and LQKENI. With 2 bases removed from V and 11 bases from J, the gap between germline ends came to 17 bases. The CDR3 is 14 amino acids. The CDR3: CASSPDTPTLMQYF. The CDR3 bases are TGTGCCAGCTCACCAGACACGCCGACCCTAATGCAGTATTTT.

This clonotype has a count of ten or more. The gene calls are TRBV7-6 and TRBJ2-1; no reliable D call. Trimming left V 0 bases short and J 6 bases short, with 9 bases between. Germline CDR1 SGHVS, CDR2 FNYEAQ. The CDR3 length is 14 residues. The CDR3 sequence: CASSLAGWGNEQFF. The CDR3 DNA sequence: TGTGCCAGCAGCTTAGCGGGGTGGGGCAATGAGCAGTTCTTC.

The gene calls are TRBV4-1 and TRBJ2-2; D uncertain. The germline V gene has CDR1 MGHRA and CDR2 YSYEKL. The V end lost 4 bases, the J end lost 6 bases, and 6 bases lay between the germline ends. This CDR3 contains 12 residues. The CDR3 region has the DNA TGCGCCAGCAGCCGCGGATCCGGGGAGCTGTTTTTT. Encoded protein: CASSRGSGELFF.

DNA for the CDR3: TGTGCCAGCAGTTTTTCGGTACGGTACGAGCAGTACTTC. Its protein product is CASSFSVRYEQYF. The chain combines TRBV12-3 or TRBV12-4 with TRBJ2-7; D gene ambiguous. The CDR3 runs to 13 residues. V lost 3 bases and J lost 4, with 10 bases in between.

Turning to this clonotype: Germline is not matched at one junction end, which may reflect a read error. V usage is TRBV7-7 and J usage is TRBJ2-2; tentative D call: TRBD2 (5 bases). Per the germline V gene, CDR1 is SSHAT and CDR2 is FNYEAQ (reference sequence). CDR3 length: 14 amino acids. The CDR3 reads CASSPDMNTGDLFF. CDR3 in DNA: TGTGCCAGCAGCCCAGACATGAACACCGGGGATCTGTTTTTT.

This clonotype has ten or more counts. The CDR3 is CASSYSRGTEAFF. DNA for the CDR3: TGTGCCAGCAGTTACTCGAGGGGGACTGAAGCTTTCTTT. The genes are TRBV6-5 and TRBJ1-1, with D perhaps matching TRBD1 (6 bases). Germline V CDR1 and CDR2: MNHEY, SVGAGI. This CDR3 comprises 13 residues. V dropped 0 bases and J dropped 5 bases, with 7 bases sitting between them.

This clonotype was recorded a few times. The chain has TRBV5-6 and TRBJ1-1; 8 positions agree with TRBD1. The CDR3 extends over 15 amino acids. V shed 4 bases and J 2 bases; nucleotides not matched to a gene: 7. Germline loops: CDR1 SGHDT, CDR2 YYEEEE. CDR3: CASSGTTGANTEAFF. Here the CDR3 DNA reads TGTGCCAGCAGCGGAACGACAGGGGCAAACACTGAAGCTTTCTTT.

This clonotype was found a few times. The chain links TRBV15 to TRBJ1-6, with D perhaps matching TRBD1 (5 bases). Germline V CDR1 and CDR2: LNHNV, YYDKDF (reference sequence). V lost 2 bases to trimming and J lost 8 bases, with 10 bases between them. This CDR3 contains 14 residues. DNA of the CDR3: TGTGCCACCAGCAGATCCGGGGCCCATTCACCCCTCCACTTT. The encoded protein is CATSRSGAHSPLHF.

This clonotype was found many times. The rearrangement joins TRBV5-6 to TRBJ1-2, with D unclear. Germline V gene lookup returns CDR1 SGHDT and CDR2 YYEEEE. The CDR3 spans 13 residues. The V gene lost 0 bases and the J gene lost 4 bases, with 7 bases spanning the gap. The CDR3: CASSLGTSYGYTF. The CDR3 nucleotides read TGTGCCAGCAGCTTGGGGACCTCCTATGGCTACACCTTC.

DNA of the CDR3: TGCAGCGCAGGGGACAATTCCTACGAGCAGTACGTC. It specifies CSAGDNSYEQYV. J is TRBJ2-7 and V is TRBV29-1, with D maybe TRBD1 (6 bases). The germline V gene has CDR1 SQVTM and CDR2 ANQGSEA. V was shortened by 7 bases and J by 1 base, with 11 bases between the two germline ends. The CDR3 spans 12 residues.

This clonotype has more than one count but fewer than ten. V is TRBV4-1 and J is TRBJ1-5; D remains unclear. V gave up 3 bases and J gave up 1 base, with 10 bases separating them. CDR1 and CDR2 (germline): MGHRA, YSYEKL. This CDR3 contains 15 residues. The CDR3 loop reads CASSQSEGSNQPQHF. The CDR3 bases are TGCGCCAGCAGCCAGTCAGAGGGAAGCAATCAGCCCCAGCATTTT.

This clonotype was seen a handful of times. V usage is TRBV19 and J usage is TRBJ1-4; D ambiguous. CDR3 size: 13 residues. CDR1 is LNHDA and CDR2 is SQIVND in the germline V gene (reference sequence). V dropped 6 bases and J dropped 10 bases, with 15 bases sitting between them. The CDR3 protein is CASRASTDGKLFF. DNA of the CDR3: TGTGCCAGTAGGGCTTCGACGGACGGAAAACTGTTTTTT.

This clonotype turned up a few times. The chain recombines TRBV20-1 with TRBJ2-2; D not certain. The CDR3 loop spans 12 amino acids. V was trimmed by 7 bases and J by 0 bases, leaving 6 bases between them. CDR1 is DFQATT and CDR2 is SNEGSKA in the germline V gene (reference sequence). CDR3 bases: TGCAGTGTACAGTCGAACACCGGGGAGCTGTTTTTT. Translation gives CSVQSNTGELFF.

This clonotype came up a few times. The V call is TRBV3-1, the J call TRBJ2-3; D possibly corresponds to TRBD2 (5 bases). The CDR3 sequence is 13 residues long. The V end lost 3 bases, the J end lost 5 bases, and 9 bases lay between the germline ends. Germline V gives CDR1 LGHDT, CDR2 YNNKEL (reference sequence). In DNA, the CDR3 is TGTGCCAGCAGCCACAGAGGGCAAGATACGCAGTATTTT. Protein product: CASSHRGQDTQYF.

This clonotype was observed a handful of times. V gene TRBV6-2 or TRBV6-3 combines with J gene TRBJ2-4, with 11 bases identical to TRBD1. CDR3 length: 14 residues. Germline-derived CDR1 and CDR2 are MNHEY and SVGEGT. The ends lost 6 bases at V and 7 bases at J; junction bases unmatched: 5. CDR3 nucleotide sequence: TGTGCCAGCAGCCCGGACAGGGGGCTGAACATTCAGTACTTC. As protein: CASSPDRGLNIQYF.

This clonotype was seen only once. This may arise from a read error, as a much more abundant clone is one base away. DNA for the CDR3: TGCAGTGCTAGAACTAGCGATCATGTACAGAACACCGGGGAGCTGTTTTTT. Its translation is CSARTSDHVQNTGELFF. The rearrangement uses TRBV20-1 and TRBJ2-2, with 7 positions matching TRBD2. Germline CDR1 is DFQATT and CDR2 is SNEGSKA (reference sequence). J lost 1 base, V lost 2 bases, and 10 bases had no gene match. The CDR3 consists of 17 residues.